The TCR beta chain under discussion was sequenced for a study of T cell responses to AZD1222 COVID-19 vaccine. About this clone: Its antigen remains unidentified.

Study-wide points: Sampling that yielded the repertoires occurred only after the peak T cell response. At study baseline, merely five or six AZD1222 recipients were seropositive. Vaccination with two AZD1222 doses was followed by a rise in Spike-specific TCR breadth and depth. Across the whole spike, CD4 TCRs peaked at regions 160-218 and 743-854.

Generated by immunoSEQ multiplex PCR, the TCRdb table keeps only in-frame clones and is missing some. Of 250,000 to 300,000 clones in the sample, 90% to 95% were seen once. The germline CDR1 and CDR2 sequences are LNHDA and SQIVND (reference sequence). The V gene lost 2 bases and the J gene lost 13 bases, with 9 bases spanning the gap. The CDR3 has 11 residues. The rearrangement uses TRBV19 and TRBJ2-1, with D hard to call. The TCR comes from an adult who received the AZD1222 COVID-19 vaccine. The source material was peripheral blood, sampled 28 days after the second AZD1222 dose. CDR3 sequence reads: CASSIMGYQFF. CDR3 coding DNA: TGTGCCAGTAGTATAATGGGGTATCAGTTCTTC.